The 4 T cell receptor beta chains listed next were all sequenced from one sample in a study of radiation and T cells in renal cell carcinoma. Noted time point: blood 4 weeks post-SBRT, at nephrectomy. The sample's treatment: 15 Gy SBRT to primary tumor, nephrectomy 4 weeks later. Data came from immunoSEQ multiplex PCR; TCRdb stores just in-frame clones and leaves some out. This table holds about 73,000 clones, roughly 85% found once. The sequencing here drew on blood, taken from a patient whose treatment included radiotherapy and nephrectomy. The receptors originated from a woman in her sixties or seventies with renal cell carcinoma.

The V and J genes are TRBV7-6 and TRBJ2-7; D is ambiguous. Trimming pared 1 base from V and 5 bases from J, leaving 15 bases between. Germline V gene lookup returns CDR1 SGHVS and CDR2 FNYEAQ. The CDR3 covers 15 residues. CDR3 coding DNA: TGTGCCAGCAGCTTAGTAGGTGATAGATTAAACGAGCAGTACTTC. It yields the protein CASSLVGDRLNEQYF.

The CDR3, as DNA: TGCGCCAGCAGCCGGGGGGACCTTAATGAAAAACTGTTTTTT. Protein product: CASSRGDLNEKLFF. This chain joins TRBV4-3 and TRBJ1-4; D is perhaps TRBD1 (5 bases). The CDR3 totals 14 residues. Per germline, CDR1 LGHNA and CDR2 YSLEER. Trimming left V 4 bases short and J 4 bases short, with 10 bases between.

The chain joins TRBV5-6 to TRBJ2-5, with TRBD2 matching over 8 bases. CDR1 and CDR2 from the germline V gene are SGHDT and YYEEEE. CDR3 length: 16 amino acids. V trimming: 3 bases; J trimming: 4 bases; junction bases outside the gene matches: 11. CDR3 in amino acids: CASSSLAGRRRETQYF. The CDR3 DNA follows: TGTGCCAGCAGCTCATTAGCGGGGAGGAGGCGAGAGACCCAGTACTTC. The full variable domain, with the rest looked up from reference TRBV5-6 and TRBJ2-5, is DAGVTQSPTHLIKTRGQQVTLRCSPKSGHDTVSWYQQALGQGPQFIFQYYEEEERQRGNFPDRFSGHQFPNYSSELNVNALLLGDSALYLCASSSLAGRRRETQYFGPGTRLLVL.

The chain has TRBV5-6 and TRBJ2-7; D is undetermined. The CDR3 spans 13 residues. CDR1 and CDR2 from the germline V gene are SGHDT and YYEEEE. V was trimmed by 0 bases and J by 4 bases, leaving 8 bases between them. The CDR3 sequence: CASSLGQNYEQYF. The DNA for the CDR3 is TGTGCCAGCAGCTTGGGACAAAATTACGAGCAGTACTTC.